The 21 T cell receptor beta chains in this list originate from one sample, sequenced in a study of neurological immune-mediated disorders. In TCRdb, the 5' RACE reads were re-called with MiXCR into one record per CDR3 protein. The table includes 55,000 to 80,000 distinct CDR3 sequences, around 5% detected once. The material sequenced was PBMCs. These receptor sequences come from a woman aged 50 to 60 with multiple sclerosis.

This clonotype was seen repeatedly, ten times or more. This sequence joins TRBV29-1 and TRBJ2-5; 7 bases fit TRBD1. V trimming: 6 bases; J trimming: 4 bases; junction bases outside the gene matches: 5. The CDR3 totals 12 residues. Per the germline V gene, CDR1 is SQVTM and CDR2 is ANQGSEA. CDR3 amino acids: CSVTGEGETQYF. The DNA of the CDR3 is TGCAGCGTAACAGGGGAAGGAGAGACCCAGTACTTC.

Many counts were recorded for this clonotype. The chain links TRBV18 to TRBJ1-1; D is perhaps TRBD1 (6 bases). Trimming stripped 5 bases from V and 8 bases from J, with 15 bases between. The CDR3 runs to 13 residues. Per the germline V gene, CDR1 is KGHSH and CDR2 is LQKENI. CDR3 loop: CASSSGATGEAFF. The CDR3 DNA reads TGTGCCAGCTCATCGGGAGCAACAGGGGAAGCTTTCTTT.

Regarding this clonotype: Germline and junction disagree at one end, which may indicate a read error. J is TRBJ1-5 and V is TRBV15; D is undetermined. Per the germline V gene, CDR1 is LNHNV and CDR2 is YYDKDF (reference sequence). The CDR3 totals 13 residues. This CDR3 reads CATSLRANQPQNF. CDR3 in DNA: TGTGCCACCAGCTTACGGGCCAATCAGCCCCAGAATTTT.

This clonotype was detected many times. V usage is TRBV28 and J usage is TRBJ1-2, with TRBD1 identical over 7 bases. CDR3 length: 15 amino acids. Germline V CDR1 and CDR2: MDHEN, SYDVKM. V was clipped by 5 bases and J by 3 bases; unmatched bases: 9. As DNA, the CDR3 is TGTGCCAGCAGTCTGACAGGGAAAAGAGACTATGGCTACACCTTC. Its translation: CASSLTGKRDYGYTF.

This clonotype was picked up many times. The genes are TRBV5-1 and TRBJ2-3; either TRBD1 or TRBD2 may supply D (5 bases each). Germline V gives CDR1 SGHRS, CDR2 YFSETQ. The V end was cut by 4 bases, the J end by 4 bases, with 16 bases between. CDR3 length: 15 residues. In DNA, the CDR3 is TGCGCCAGCAGCGTCGATTCAGGGACGCCAGATACGCAGTATTTT. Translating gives CASSVDSGTPDTQYF.

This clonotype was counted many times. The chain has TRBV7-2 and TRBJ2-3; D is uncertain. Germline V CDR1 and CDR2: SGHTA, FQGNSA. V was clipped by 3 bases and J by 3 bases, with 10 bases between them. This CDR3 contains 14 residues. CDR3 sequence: CASSFRPGTDTQYF. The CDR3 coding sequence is TGTGCCAGCAGCTTCCGCCCGGGTACAGATACGCAGTATTTT.

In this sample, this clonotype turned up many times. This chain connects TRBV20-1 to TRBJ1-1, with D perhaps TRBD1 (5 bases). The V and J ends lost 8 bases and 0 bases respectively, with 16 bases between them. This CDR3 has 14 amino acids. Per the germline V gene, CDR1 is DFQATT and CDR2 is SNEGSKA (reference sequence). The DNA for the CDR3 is TGCAGTCTTTTTCGGGCAGGGATGAACACTGAAGCTTTCTTT. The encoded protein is CSLFRAGMNTEAFF.

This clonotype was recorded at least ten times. CDR3: CSARDHLGGTDTQYF. CDR3 in DNA: TGCAGTGCTAGAGATCACTTGGGGGGCACAGATACGCAGTATTTT. The chain has TRBV20-1 and TRBJ2-3; D may match TRBD1 or TRBD2 (5 bases each). The CDR3 runs to 15 residues. V was pared by 0 bases and J by 1 base, with 11 bases between. Per the germline V gene, CDR1 is DFQATT and CDR2 is SNEGSKA (reference sequence).

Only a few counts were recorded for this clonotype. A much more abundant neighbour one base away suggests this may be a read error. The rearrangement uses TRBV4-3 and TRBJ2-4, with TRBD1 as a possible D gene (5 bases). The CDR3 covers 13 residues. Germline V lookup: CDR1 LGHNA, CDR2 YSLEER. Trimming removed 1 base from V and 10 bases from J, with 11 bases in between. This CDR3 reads CASSQGTRKIQYF. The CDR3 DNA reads TGCGCCAGCAGCCAAGGGACAAGAAAAATTCAGTACTTC.

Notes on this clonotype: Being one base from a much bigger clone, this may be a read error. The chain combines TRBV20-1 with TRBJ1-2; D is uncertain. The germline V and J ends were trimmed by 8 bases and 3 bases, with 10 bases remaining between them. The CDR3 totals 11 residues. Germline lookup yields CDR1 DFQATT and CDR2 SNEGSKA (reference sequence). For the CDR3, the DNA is TGCAGTACCCGCCGGGACTATGGCTACACCTTC. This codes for CSTRRDYGYTF.

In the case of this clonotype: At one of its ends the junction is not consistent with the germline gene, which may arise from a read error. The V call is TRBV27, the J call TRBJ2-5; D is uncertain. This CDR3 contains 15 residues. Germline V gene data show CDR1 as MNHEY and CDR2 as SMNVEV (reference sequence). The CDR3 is CASSLFPAYQETQYF. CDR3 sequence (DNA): TGTGCCAGCAGTTTATTCCCTGCGTACCAGGAGACCCAGTACTTC.

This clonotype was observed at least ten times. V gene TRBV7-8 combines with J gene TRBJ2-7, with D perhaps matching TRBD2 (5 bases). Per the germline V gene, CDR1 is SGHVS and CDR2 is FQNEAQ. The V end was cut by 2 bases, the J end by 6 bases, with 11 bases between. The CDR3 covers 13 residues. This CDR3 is CASSLNSLAEQYV. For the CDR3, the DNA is TGTGCCAGCAGCTTAAACTCCCTAGCCGAGCAGTACGTC.

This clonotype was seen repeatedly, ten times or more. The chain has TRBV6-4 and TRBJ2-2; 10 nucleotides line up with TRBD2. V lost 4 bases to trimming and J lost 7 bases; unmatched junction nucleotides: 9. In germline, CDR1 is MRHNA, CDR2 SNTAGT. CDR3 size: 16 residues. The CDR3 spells CASSVGLAGAVGELFF. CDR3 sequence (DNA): TGTGCCAGCAGTGTCGGGCTAGCGGGGGCCGTCGGGGAGCTGTTTTTT.

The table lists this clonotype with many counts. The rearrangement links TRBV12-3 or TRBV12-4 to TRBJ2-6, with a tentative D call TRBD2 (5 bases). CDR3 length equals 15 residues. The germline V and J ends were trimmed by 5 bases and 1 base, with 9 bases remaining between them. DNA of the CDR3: TGTGCCAGCAGTCCACAGCGGTCTGGGGCCAACGTCCTGACTTTC. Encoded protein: CASSPQRSGANVLTF.

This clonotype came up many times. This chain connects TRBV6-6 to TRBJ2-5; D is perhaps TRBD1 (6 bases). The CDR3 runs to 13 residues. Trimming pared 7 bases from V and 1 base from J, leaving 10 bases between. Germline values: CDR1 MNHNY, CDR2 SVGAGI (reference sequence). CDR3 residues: CASTRTVQETQYF. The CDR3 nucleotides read TGTGCCAGCACTAGGACAGTCCAAGAGACCCAGTACTTC.

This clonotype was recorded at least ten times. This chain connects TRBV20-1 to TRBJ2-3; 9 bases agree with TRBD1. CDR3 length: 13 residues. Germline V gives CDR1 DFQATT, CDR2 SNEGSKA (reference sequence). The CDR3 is CGVPGTGQDTQYF. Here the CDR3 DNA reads TGCGGAGTTCCGGGGACAGGGCAGGATACGCAGTATTTT.

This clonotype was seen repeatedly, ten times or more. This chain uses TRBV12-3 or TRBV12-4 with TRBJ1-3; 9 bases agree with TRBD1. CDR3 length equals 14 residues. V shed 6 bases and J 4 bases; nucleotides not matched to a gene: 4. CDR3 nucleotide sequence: TGTGCCAGCAGGCCACAGGGGGCAGGAAACACCATATATTTT. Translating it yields CASRPQGAGNTIYF.

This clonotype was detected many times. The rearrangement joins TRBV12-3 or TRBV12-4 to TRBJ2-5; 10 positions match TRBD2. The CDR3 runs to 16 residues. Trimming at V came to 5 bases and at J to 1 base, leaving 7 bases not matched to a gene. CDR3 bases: TGTGCCAGCAGTAGGACGCTAGCGGGGGTCCAAGAGACCCAGTACTTC. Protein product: CASSRTLAGVQETQYF.

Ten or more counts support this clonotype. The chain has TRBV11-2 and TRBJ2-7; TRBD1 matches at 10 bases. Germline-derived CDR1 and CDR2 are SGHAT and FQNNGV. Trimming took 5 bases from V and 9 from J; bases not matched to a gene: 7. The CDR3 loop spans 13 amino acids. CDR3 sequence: CASSEGQGRVQYF. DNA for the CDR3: TGTGCCAGCAGCGAGGGACAGGGGCGGGTGCAGTACTTC.

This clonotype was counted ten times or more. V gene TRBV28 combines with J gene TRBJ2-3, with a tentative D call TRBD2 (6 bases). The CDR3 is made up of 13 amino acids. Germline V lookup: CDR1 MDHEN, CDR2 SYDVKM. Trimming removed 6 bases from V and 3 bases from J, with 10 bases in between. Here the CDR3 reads CASRNAGTDTQYF. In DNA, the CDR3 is TGTGCCAGCAGAAATGCGGGGACAGATACGCAGTATTTT.

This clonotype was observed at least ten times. CDR3 DNA: TGCAGCGTTGATGGCAGGGAGGCAGATACGCAGTATTTT. It yields the protein CSVDGREADTQYF. The chain is built from TRBV29-1 and TRBJ2-3, with a possible D match to TRBD2 (6 bases). Germline lookup yields CDR1 SQVTM and CDR2 ANQGSEA. This CDR3 region has 13 residues. V lost 3 bases and J lost 4, with 11 bases in between.